Described below is a single T cell receptor (beta chain) sequence and its context. Its antigen remains unknown. This CDR3 has 15 amino acids. Germline V gene sequence: CDR1 SGDLS, CDR2 YYNGEE. V lost 4 bases to trimming and J lost 9 bases; unmatched junction nucleotides: 10. The data are from a study of Ad26.COV2.S vaccination and SARS-CoV-2 variants. Looking at the study overall: Once, or twice with 56 days between doses, Ad26.COV2.S was given intramuscularly. Broader study findings: Responses of T cells in total may have been underestimated by the TCR breadth and depth analyses.

The method was immunoSEQ multiplex PCR; TCRdb's version includes in-frame clones alone and lacks a portion of them. The repertoire consists of over 250,000 clones, with over 75% occurring once and the leading ten covering approximately 3.4%. Documented treatment: about 20 received Ad26.COV2.S at low or high dose, single or two shots; about 5 received placebo; per-sample allocation not given. On day 63 after the first injection, vaccine and placebo recipients gave samples. This vaccine is an Ad26 vector that expresses the Wuhan-strain SARS-CoV-2 spike. The clonotype originates from a person between 18 and 65 years old who received the Ad26.COV2.S COVID-19 vaccine or a placebo. The chain carries TRBV9 and TRBJ1-6, with 7 nucleotides matching TRBD1. Here the sequenced sample was peripheral blood, taken in a trial of Ad26.COV2.S vaccine versus placebo. The CDR3 sequence: CASSLTANRGSPLHF. CDR3 nucleotide sequence: TGTGCCAGCAGCCTGACAGCAAACAGGGGTTCACCCCTCCACTTT.